This TCR beta chain is from a study of blood T cell repertoires in COVID-19. On the study more broadly: Material from acute and convalescent COVID-19 was sourced from the United States, Italy and Spain.

Original processing methods: Estimation of nucleated cell counts was performed using reference gene primer amplification. Profiled with immunoSEQ multiplex PCR; TCRdb holds only in-frame clones, not every one. From that table come the V and J calls and clone size; the DNA was used to work out D and trimming. The sample lists approximately 160,000 clones, around 80% occurring once. The source material was peripheral blood. The receptor's source is a woman aged 60-75 years with acute or convalescent COVID-19.

The CDR3 here is CASSFRLAGVGSHNEQFF. As DNA, the CDR3 is TGTGCCAGCAGCTTCCGTCTAGCGGGGGTAGGGAGCCACAATGAGCAGTTCTTC. The rearrangement links TRBV11-3 to TRBJ2-1; 10 bases line up with TRBD2. J lost 5 bases, V lost 3 bases, and 13 bases had no gene match. This CDR3 has 18 amino acids. Per the germline V gene, CDR1 is SGHNT and CDR2 is YENEEA.